This T cell receptor beta chain was sequenced for a study of cytomegalovirus exposure and HLA in healthy donors. At collection, donors were nominally healthy, but unrecorded immune exposures were probable. The ends were cut back, 0 bases at V and 3 bases at J, with 11 bases in the middle. Germline V gene lookup returns CDR1 LNHDA and CDR2 SQIVND (reference sequence). The CDR3 runs to 15 residues. Whole-study results and caveats: Diagnosis of cytomegalovirus status made by the classifier reportedly showed high specificity and sensitivity. Certain sequence variants were highly shared and formed a cluster, and this cluster was likely a sequencing artifact. When the data were analyzed later, several of the most significant clusters appeared to be linked to common viral pathogens.

For this clone: The antigen remains unidentified.

PCR was performed using 60 Vbeta and 13 Jbeta primers. Sequenced by immunoSEQ multiplex PCR; TCRdb stores in-frame clones only, minus some. The repertoire holds under 200,000 clones, with more than 70% as singletons. Material for sequencing was PBMCs. The chain employs TRBV19 and TRBJ2-5; TRBD1 is a possible D gene (6 bases). This receptor was obtained from a boy aged 5-17 years in good health and CMV-seronegative. The CDR3 loop is CASSIDGGTKETQYF. The CDR3 DNA reads as TGTGCCAGTAGTATAGATGGGGGCACCAAAGAGACCCAGTACTTC.